The T cell receptor (beta chain) under discussion was sequenced for a study of PD-L1 blockade in urothelial cancer. Study-level background: Anywhere from 0 to 3 prior chemotherapy regimens had been received by patients. Blood samples had a median of around 150,000 T cells.

Losses at the gene ends were 7 bases for V and 9 bases for J; bases not matched to a gene: 7. The CDR3 has 14 amino acids. Looked up from germline, CDR1 is SNHLY and CDR2 is FYNNEI. Indicated time point: pretreatment peripheral blood. Sequencing was performed with immunoSEQ multiplex PCR; in TCRdb, only in-frame clones are kept and a portion is missing. The sample holds about 56,000 clones, 85% seen once. The clonotype was recovered from a man between 65 and 85 years old with urothelial cancer. The chain has TRBV2 and TRBJ2-1; TRBD2 aligns across 12 bases. Sample: PBMCs, taken around atezolizumab (anti-PD-L1) treatment. The CDR3 region has the DNA TGTGCCAGCACCCTAGCGGGAGGGCCGGGTGAGCAGTTCTTC. Translation gives CASTLAGGPGEQFF.